A single sample is the source of the 9 T cell receptor beta chains below, sequenced in a study of blood T cells in healthy people across ages (dated by TCRdb to between 2014 and 2016). Library preparation used 5' RACE. Sequencing took place on an Illumina HiSeq 2500. A second about 7 to 11 cycle PCR used a sample-barcoded 5' primer and a J-beta primer mix. The public reads were reanalyzed by TCRdb: fastp trimming at Q25, MiXCR alignment, in-frame beta chains only. Here each entry gathers all rows of one CDR3 protein and keeps the most common genes and DNA. The sample contains 800,000 to 1,300,000 distinct CDR3 sequences, roughly a quarter of them found a single time. About 0.8% of the sample rests with the top ten. The data also belong to a second study, concerning T cells of mothers and their children.

The specimen was blood. The receptors were gathered from a girl between 2 and 10 years old in good health.

The V call is TRBV3-1, the J call TRBJ2-5, with D possibly matching TRBD2 (6 bases). Per germline, CDR1 LGHDT and CDR2 YNNKEL (reference sequence). V shed 4 bases and J shed 0 bases, with 9 bases lying between them. This CDR3 has 14 amino acids. The CDR3 is CASSPGTHQETQYF. CDR3 bases: TGTGCCAGCAGCCCGGGGACTCACCAAGAGACCCAGTACTTC.

This clonotype was seen only a few times. The chain joins TRBV12-3 or TRBV12-4 to TRBJ1-5; 7 bases are a match to TRBD1. This CDR3 contains 13 residues. After removal of 4 bases from V and 6 bases from J, the junction contained 3 bases not matched to a gene. The CDR3 region is CASSSTGAQPQHF. The DNA for the CDR3 is TGTGCCAGCAGTTCAACAGGGGCTCAGCCCCAGCATTTT.

This clonotype was seen a few times. J is TRBJ2-7 and V is TRBV9; the match to TRBD1 covers 8 bases. Trimming at V came to 3 bases and at J to 5 bases, leaving 10 bases not matched to a gene. CDR3 length equals 15 residues. Germline CDR1 and CDR2: SGDLS and YYNGEE. CDR3 amino acids: CASSAPGTGVHEQYF. CDR3 nucleotide sequence: TGTGCCAGCAGCGCGCCCGGGACAGGCGTCCACGAGCAGTACTTC.

This clonotype turned up a few times. The CDR3 sequence is CASSSSARDTEWTQYF. CDR3 bases: TGTGCCAGCAGCTCTTCAGCTCGGGACACTGAGTGGACCCAGTACTTC. The rearrangement uses TRBV13 and TRBJ2-5; D is possibly TRBD1 (6 bases). Per the germline V gene, CDR1 is PRHDT and CDR2 is FYEKMQ (reference sequence). Trimming took off 4 bases at V and 7 bases at J, with 22 bases between the two ends. This CDR3 spans 16 amino acids.

This chain uses TRBV20-1 with TRBJ1-6; D remains unclear. V lost 2 bases, J lost 0 bases, and 11 bases lay in between. CDR1 DFQATT and CDR2 SNEGSKA come from the germline V gene (reference sequence). The CDR3 is 16 amino acids. The CDR3 here is CSARPDGSSYNSPLHF. The CDR3 coding sequence is TGCAGTGCTAGACCTGACGGGAGCTCCTATAATTCACCCCTCCACTTT.

V usage is TRBV25-1 and J usage is TRBJ2-6; D gene uncertain. Trimming removed 5 bases from V and 2 bases from J, with 7 bases in between. Germline V gene data show CDR1 as MGHDK and CDR2 as SYGVNS. This CDR3 spans 14 amino acids. The CDR3 DNA is TGTGCCAGCAGTCAAGGTACTGGGGCCAACGTCCTGACTTTC. Residues: CASSQGTGANVLTF.

V is TRBV6-2 or TRBV6-3 and J is TRBJ2-5; D is perhaps TRBD1 or TRBD2 (5 bases each). This CDR3 spans 13 amino acids. Germline V gene lookup returns CDR1 MNHEY and CDR2 SVGEGT. V lost 2 bases, J lost 5 bases, and 9 bases lay in between. The CDR3 DNA sequence: TGTGCCAGCAGTTACCTAGGGGAGGAGACCCAGTACTTC. Translation gives CASSYLGEETQYF.

Many counts were recorded for this clonotype. The gene calls are TRBV27 and TRBJ2-1; 7 bases match TRBD2. The CDR3 has 12 amino acids. The V and J ends lost 11 bases and 4 bases, in that order; junction bases with no gene match: 5. Per the germline V gene, CDR1 is MNHEY and CDR2 is SMNVEV (reference sequence). CDR3 protein: CASSGTYNEQFF. In nucleotides, the CDR3 is TGTGCCTCCAGCGGGACTTACAATGAGCAGTTCTTC.

At least ten counts were recorded for this clonotype. The J gene is TRBJ2-1, the V gene TRBV27; 7 bases align to TRBD2. The CDR3 is made up of 15 amino acids. V was pared by 2 bases and J by 3 bases, with 4 bases of the junction left unmatched. Germline lookup yields CDR1 MNHEY and CDR2 SMNVEV (reference sequence). CDR3 residues: CASSLTGGLYNEQFF. DNA for the CDR3: TGTGCCAGCAGTTTAACGGGAGGTCTCTACAATGAGCAGTTCTTC.